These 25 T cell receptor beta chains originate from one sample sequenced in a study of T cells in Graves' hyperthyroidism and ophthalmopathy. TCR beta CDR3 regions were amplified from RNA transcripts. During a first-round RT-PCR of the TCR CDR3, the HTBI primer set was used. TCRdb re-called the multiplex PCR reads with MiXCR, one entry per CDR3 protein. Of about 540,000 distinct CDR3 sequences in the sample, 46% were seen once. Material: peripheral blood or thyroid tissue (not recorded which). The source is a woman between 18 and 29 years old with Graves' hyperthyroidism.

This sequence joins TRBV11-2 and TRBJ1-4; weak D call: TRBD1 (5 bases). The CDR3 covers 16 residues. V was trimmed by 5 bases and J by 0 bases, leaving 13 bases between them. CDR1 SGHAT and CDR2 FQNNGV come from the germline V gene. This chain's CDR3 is CASSSPGWATNEKLFF. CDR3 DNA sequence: TGTGCCAGCAGCAGCCCAGGGTGGGCAACTAATGAAAAACTGTTTTTT.

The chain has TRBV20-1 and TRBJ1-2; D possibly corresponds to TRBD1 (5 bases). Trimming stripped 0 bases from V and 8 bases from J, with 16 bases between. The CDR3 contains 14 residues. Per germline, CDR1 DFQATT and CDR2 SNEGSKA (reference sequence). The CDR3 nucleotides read TGCAGTGCTAGAGATTTGAGGGGCGCGTACGGCTACACCTTC. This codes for CSARDLRGAYGYTF.

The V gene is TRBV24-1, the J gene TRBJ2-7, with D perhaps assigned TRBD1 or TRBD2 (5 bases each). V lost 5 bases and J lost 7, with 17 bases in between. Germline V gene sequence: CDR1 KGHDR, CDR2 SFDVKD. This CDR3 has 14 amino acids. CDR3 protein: CATSAPRDDYEQYF. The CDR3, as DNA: TGTGCCACCAGTGCCCCCCGGGACGACTATGAGCAGTACTTC.

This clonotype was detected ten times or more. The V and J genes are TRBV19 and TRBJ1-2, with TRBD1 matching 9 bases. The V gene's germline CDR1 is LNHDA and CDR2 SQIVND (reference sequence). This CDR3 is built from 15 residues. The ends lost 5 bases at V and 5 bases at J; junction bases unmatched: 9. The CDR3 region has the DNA TGTGCCAGTAGTGTCACCGGGACAGGGAATTATGGCTACACCTTC. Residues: CASSVTGTGNYGYTF.

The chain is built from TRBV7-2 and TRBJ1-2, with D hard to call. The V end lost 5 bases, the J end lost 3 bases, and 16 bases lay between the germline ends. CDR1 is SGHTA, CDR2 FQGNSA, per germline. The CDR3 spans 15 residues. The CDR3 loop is CASSQDGRQDYGYTF. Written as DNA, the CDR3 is TGTGCCAGCAGCCAAGATGGGAGGCAGGACTATGGCTACACCTTC.

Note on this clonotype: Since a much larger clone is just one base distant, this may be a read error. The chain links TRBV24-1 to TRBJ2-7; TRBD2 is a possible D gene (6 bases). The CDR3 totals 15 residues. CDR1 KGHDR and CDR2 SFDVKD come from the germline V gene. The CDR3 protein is CAISDGSTPWGGQYF. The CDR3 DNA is TGTGCCATCAGTGACGGCAGTACTCCTTGGGGAGGGCAGTACTTC.

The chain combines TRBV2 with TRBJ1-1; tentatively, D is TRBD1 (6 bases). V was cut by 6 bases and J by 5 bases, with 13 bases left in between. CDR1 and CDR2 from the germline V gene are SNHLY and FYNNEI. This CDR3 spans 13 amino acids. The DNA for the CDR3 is TGTGCCAGCAGAAAAGACAGGATAACTGAAGCTTTCTTT. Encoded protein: CASRKDRITEAFF.

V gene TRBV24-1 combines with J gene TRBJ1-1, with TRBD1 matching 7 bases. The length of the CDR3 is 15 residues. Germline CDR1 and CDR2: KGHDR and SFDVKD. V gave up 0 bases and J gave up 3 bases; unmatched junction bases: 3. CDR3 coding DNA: TGTGCCACCAGTGATTTGACAGGGGAGGACACTGAAGCTTTCTTT. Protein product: CATSDLTGEDTEAFF.

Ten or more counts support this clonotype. The DNA for the CDR3 is TGTGCCACCAGTGAGGACTCCTACGAGCAGTACTTC. The encoded protein is CATSEDSYEQYF. V is TRBV24-1 and J is TRBJ2-7, with unresolved D. Germline CDR1 is KGHDR and CDR2 is SFDVKD. With 4 bases removed from V and 0 bases from J, the gap between germline ends came to 3 bases. The CDR3 loop spans 12 amino acids.

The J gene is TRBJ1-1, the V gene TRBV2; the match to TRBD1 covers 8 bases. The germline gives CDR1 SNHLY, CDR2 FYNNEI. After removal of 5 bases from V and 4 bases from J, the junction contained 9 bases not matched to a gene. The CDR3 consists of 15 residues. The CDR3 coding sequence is TGTGCCAGCAGTTCCCACAGGGGGTCCGGCACTGAAGCTTTCTTT. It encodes CASSSHRGSGTEAFF.

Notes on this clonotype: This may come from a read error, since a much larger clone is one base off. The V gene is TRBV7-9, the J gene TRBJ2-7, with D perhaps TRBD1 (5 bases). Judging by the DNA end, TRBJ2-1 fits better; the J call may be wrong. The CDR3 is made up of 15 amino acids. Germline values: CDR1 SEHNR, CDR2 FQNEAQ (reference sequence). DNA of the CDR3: TGTGCCAGCAGCTTAGCGGGGCTTAGCTCCTACGAGCAGTTCTTC. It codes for CASSLAGLSSYEQFF.

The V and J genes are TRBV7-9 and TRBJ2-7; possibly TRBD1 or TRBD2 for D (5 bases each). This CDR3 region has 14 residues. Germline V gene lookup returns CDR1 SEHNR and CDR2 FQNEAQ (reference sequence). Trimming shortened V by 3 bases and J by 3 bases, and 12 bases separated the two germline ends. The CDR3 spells CASSFAGSFYEQYF. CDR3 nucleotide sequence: TGTGCCAGCAGCTTTGCAGGGAGTTTCTACGAGCAGTACTTC.

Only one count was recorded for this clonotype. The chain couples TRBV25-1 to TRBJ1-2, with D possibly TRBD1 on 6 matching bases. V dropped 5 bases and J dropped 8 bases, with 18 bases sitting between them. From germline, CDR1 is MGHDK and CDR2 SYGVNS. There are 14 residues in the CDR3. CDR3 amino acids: CASSLIGTRGGYTF. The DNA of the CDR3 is TGTGCCAGCAGTTTAATCGGGACAAGGGGAGGCTACACCTTC.

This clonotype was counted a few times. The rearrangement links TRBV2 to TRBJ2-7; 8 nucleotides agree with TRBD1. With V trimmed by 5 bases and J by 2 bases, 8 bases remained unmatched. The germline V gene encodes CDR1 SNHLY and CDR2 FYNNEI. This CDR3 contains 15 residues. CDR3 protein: CASSYSPTGAYEQYF. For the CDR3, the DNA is TGTGCCAGCAGTTACTCACCGACAGGGGCCTACGAGCAGTACTTC.

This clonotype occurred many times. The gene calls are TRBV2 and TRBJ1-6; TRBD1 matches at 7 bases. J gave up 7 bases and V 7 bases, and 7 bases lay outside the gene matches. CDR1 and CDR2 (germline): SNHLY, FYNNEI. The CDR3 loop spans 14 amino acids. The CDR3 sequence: CASTRQGNNSPLHF. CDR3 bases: TGTGCCAGCACTAGACAGGGCAACAATTCACCCCTCCACTTT.

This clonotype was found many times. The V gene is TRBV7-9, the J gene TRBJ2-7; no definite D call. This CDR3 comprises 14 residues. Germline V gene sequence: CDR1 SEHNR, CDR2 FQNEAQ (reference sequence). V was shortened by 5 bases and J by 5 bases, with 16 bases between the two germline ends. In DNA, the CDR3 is TGTGCCAGCAGCCCAAATACGGATAGGGACGAGCAGTACTTC. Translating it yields CASSPNTDRDEQYF.

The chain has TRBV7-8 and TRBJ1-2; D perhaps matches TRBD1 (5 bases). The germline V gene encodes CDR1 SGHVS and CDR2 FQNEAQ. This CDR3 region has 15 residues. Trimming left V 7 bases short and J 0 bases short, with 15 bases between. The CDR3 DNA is TGTGCCAGCACAGGGACTGGGAAAGCTAACTATGGCTACACCTTC. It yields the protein CASTGTGKANYGYTF.

The CDR3 nucleotides read TGTGCCAGCAGCTTAAAGTTCGGCAGGGCGGAGACCCAGTACTTC. Its translation: CASSLKFGRAETQYF. The V call is TRBV7-9, the J call TRBJ2-5; D is perhaps TRBD1 (5 bases). Deletions cut 2 bases from V and 5 bases from J, with 15 bases between. Germline lookup yields CDR1 SEHNR and CDR2 FQNEAQ (reference sequence). CDR3 length equals 15 residues.

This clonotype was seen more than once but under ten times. CDR3 protein: CASSELAGGPYEQYF. CDR3 coding DNA: TGTGCCAGCAGTGAACTAGCGGGAGGCCCCTACGAGCAGTACTTC. The J gene is TRBJ2-7, the V gene TRBV25-1; 11 bases map to TRBD2. V lost 2 bases to trimming and J lost 2 bases; unmatched junction nucleotides: 2. Germline V gene lookup returns CDR1 MGHDK and CDR2 SYGVNS. The CDR3 length is 15 residues.

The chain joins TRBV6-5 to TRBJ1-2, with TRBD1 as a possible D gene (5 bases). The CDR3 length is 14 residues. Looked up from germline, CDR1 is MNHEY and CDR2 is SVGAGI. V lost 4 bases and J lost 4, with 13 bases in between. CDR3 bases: TGTGCCAGCAGTTCCTTCGACAGCCTCTATGGCTACACCTTC. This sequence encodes CASSSFDSLYGYTF.

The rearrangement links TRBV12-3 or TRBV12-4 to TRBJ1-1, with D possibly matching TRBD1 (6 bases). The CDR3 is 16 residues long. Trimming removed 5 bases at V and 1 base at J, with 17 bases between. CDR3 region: CASSGWDKGSNTEAFF. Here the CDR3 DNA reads TGTGCCAGCAGTGGGTGGGACAAGGGATCGAACACTGAAGCTTTCTTT.

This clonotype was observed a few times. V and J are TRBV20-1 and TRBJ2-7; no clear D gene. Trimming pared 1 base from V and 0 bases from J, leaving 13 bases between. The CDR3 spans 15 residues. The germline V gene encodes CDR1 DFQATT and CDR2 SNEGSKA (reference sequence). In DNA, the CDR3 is TGCAGTGCTAGAGGCCACCAAGGAGCCTCCTACGAGCAGTACTTC. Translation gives CSARGHQGASYEQYF.

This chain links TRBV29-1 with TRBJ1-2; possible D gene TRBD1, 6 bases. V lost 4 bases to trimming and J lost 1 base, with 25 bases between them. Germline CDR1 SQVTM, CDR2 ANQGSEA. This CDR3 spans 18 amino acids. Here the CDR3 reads CSVGRQGWVSTDNYGYTF. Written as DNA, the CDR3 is TGCAGCGTTGGTCGCCAGGGGTGGGTTAGCACAGATAACTATGGCTACACCTTC. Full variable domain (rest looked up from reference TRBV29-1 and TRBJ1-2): SAVISQKPSRDICQRGTSLTIQCQVDSQVTMMFWYRQQPGQSLTLIATANQGSEATYESGFVIDKFPISRPNLTFSTLTVSNMSPEDSSIYLCSVGRQGWVSTDNYGYTFGSGTRLTVV.

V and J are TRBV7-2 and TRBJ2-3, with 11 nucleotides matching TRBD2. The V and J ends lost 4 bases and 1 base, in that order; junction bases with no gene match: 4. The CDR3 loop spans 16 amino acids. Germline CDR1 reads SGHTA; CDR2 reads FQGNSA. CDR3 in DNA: TGTGCCAGCAGCTCGACGACTAGCGGGGGCACAGATACGCAGTATTTT. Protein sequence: CASSSTTSGGTDTQYF. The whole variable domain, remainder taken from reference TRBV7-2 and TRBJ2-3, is GAGVSQSPSNKVTEKGKDVELRCDPISGHTALYWYRQSLGQGLEFLIYFQGNSAPDKSGLPSDRFSAERTGGSVSTLTIQRTQQEDSAVYLCASSSTTSGGTDTQYFGPGTRLTVL.

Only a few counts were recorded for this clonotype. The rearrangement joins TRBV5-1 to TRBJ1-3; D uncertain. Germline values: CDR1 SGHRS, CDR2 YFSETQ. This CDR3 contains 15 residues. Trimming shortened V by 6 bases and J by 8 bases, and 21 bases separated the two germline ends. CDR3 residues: CASTPGGSYAYTIYF. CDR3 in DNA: TGCGCCAGCACCCCGGGCGGCAGTTACGCGTACACCATATATTTT.